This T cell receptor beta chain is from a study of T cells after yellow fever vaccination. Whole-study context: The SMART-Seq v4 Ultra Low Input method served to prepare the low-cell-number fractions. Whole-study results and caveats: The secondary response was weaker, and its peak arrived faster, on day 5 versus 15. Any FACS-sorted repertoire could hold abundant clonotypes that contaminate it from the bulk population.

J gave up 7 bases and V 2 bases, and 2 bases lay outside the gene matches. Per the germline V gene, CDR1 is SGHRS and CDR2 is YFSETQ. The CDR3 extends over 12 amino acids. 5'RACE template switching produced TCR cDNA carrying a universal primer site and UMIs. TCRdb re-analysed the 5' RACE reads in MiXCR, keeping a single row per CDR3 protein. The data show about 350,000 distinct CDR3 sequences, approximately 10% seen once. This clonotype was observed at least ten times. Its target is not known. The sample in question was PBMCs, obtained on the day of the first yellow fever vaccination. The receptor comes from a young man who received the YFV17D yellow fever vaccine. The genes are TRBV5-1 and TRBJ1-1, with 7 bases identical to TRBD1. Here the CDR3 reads CASSLQGNEAFF. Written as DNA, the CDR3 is TGCGCCAGCAGCTTACAGGGGAATGAAGCTTTCTTT.